What follows are 14 T cell receptor beta chains derived from one specimen sequenced in a study of human T cells and chemical hapten exposure. TCRdb reanalysed the RACE reads using MiXCR and keeps one entry per CDR3 protein. This sample has tens of thousands of distinct CDR3 sequences, with roughly 11% found just once. Time point noted: patch test 2, 6 weeks after DPC sensitization. The treatment here: therapeutic diphenylcyclopropenone sensitization with weekly scalp DPC. Sequenced here: whole blood, sampled in connection with sensitization to the hapten diphenylcyclopropenone (DPC). The receptors originated from a young man with alopecia areata. Some clones in this sample may be carry-over from other donors' samples.

This clonotype was counted at least ten times. The chain employs TRBV6-2 or TRBV6-3 and TRBJ2-5; 7 bases agree with TRBD1. The germline V gene has CDR1 MNHEY and CDR2 SVGEGT. There are 15 residues in the CDR3. Germline trimming cut 2 bases from V and 5 bases from J; bases unmatched to any gene: 8. Here the CDR3 reads CASSYPWDSGETQYF. CDR3 nucleotide sequence: TGTGCCAGCAGTTACCCATGGGACAGTGGGGAGACCCAGTACTTC.

The chain is built from TRBV5-4 and TRBJ1-2, with 7 bases that match TRBD1. The V and J ends lost 0 bases and 4 bases, in that order; junction bases with no gene match: 6. Germline lookup yields CDR1 SGHNT and CDR2 YYREEE (reference sequence). The CDR3 is 15 amino acids. The CDR3 loop reads CASSLVPTGTYGYTF. The CDR3 nucleotides read TGTGCCAGCAGCTTGGTTCCGACAGGGACCTATGGCTACACCTTC.

There are a few counts of this clonotype. V gene TRBV2 combines with J gene TRBJ1-6; D may be TRBD1 (6 bases). The CDR3 contains 16 residues. CDR1 is SNHLY, CDR2 FYNNEI, per germline. V was clipped by 1 base and J by 4 bases, with 11 bases between them. CDR3 DNA sequence: TGTGCCAGCAGTGAAGAAGGGGGTTCATATAATTCACCCCTCCACTTT. This gives the protein CASSEEGGSYNSPLHF.

This clonotype occurred many times. The chain recombines TRBV7-9 with TRBJ2-7, with D hard to call. The CDR3 covers 12 residues. The V gene's germline CDR1 is SEHNR and CDR2 FQNEAQ (reference sequence). The V end lost 6 bases, the J end lost 1 base, and 7 bases lay between the germline ends. CDR3 DNA sequence: TGTGCCAGCAGGACTGCGTCCTACGAGCAGTACTTC. This gives the protein CASRTASYEQYF.

This clonotype has more than one count but fewer than ten. The chain is built from TRBV20-1 and TRBJ1-5, with D tentatively TRBD1 (5 bases). V gave up 0 bases and J gave up 7 bases, with 16 bases separating them. Germline assignment: CDR1 DFQATT and CDR2 SNEGSKA (reference sequence). The CDR3 contains 15 residues. The CDR3 region is CSARDPGPYKQPQHF. The CDR3 DNA follows: TGCAGTGCTAGAGATCCAGGGCCCTACAAGCAGCCCCAGCATTTT.

J is TRBJ1-5 and V is TRBV28; unclear D gene. Trimming took 6 bases from V and 8 from J, leaving 20 bases between them. Germline CDR1 is MDHEN and CDR2 is SYDVKM. CDR3 length equals 15 residues. CDR3 nucleotide sequence: TGTGCCAGCAGCCCTATGGCCTCCCAATATGAGCCCCAGCATTTT. This gives the protein CASSPMASQYEPQHF.

This clonotype was counted a few times. V is TRBV19 and J is TRBJ2-4; TRBD1 is a possible D gene (6 bases). The germline gives CDR1 LNHDA, CDR2 SQIVND (reference sequence). The germline V and J ends were trimmed by 3 bases and 2 bases, with 20 bases remaining between them. The CDR3 has 18 amino acids. CDR3 nucleotide sequence: TGTGCCAGTAGTATGCCCCGCCACATTCAGGGGTCCAAAAACATTCAGTACTTC. Protein: CASSMPRHIQGSKNIQYF.

This sequence joins TRBV11-1 and TRBJ1-6; TRBD1 is a possible D gene (6 bases). Germline lookup yields CDR1 SGHAT and CDR2 FQDESV (reference sequence). Trimming removed 1 base at V and 7 bases at J, with 8 bases between. The CDR3 length is 14 residues. CDR3 bases: TGTGCCAGCAGCTTAGTGGACAGCAATTCACCCCTCCACTTT. Protein: CASSLVDSNSPLHF. The variable domain in full, completed from reference TRBV11-1 and TRBJ1-6, reads EAEVAQSPRYKITEKSQAVAFWCDPISGHATLYWYRQILGQGPELLVQFQDESVVDDSQLPKDRFSAERLKGVDSTLKIQPAELGDSAMYLCASSLVDSNSPLHFGNGTRLTVT.

This chain joins TRBV28 and TRBJ2-7, with D possibly TRBD2 on 6 matching bases. The CDR3 has 13 amino acids. Per the germline V gene, CDR1 is MDHEN and CDR2 is SYDVKM. V was trimmed by 6 bases and J by 0 bases, leaving 9 bases between them. CDR3: CASSREFSYEQYF. CDR3 DNA: TGTGCCAGCAGCCGGGAGTTCTCCTACGAGCAGTACTTC.

This clonotype was recorded many times. The chain's CDR3 is CASSYSNRGSYEQYF. The CDR3 DNA follows: TGTGCCAGCAGTTACTCGAACAGGGGATCCTACGAGCAGTACTTC. The V call is TRBV6-2 or TRBV6-3, the J call TRBJ2-7; 7 bases align to TRBD1. V shed 0 bases, J shed 1 base, and the junction held 3 bases outside the gene matches. The CDR3 runs to 15 residues. Germline CDR1 MNHEY, CDR2 SVGEGT.

This clonotype was counted between two and nine times. V gene TRBV18 combines with J gene TRBJ2-5; TRBD2 agrees at 8 bases. Trimming at V came to 2 bases and at J to 2 bases, leaving 4 bases not matched to a gene. The CDR3 consists of 15 residues. Germline assignment: CDR1 KGHSH and CDR2 LQKENI. The chain's CDR3 is CASSPTAGDQETQYF. The CDR3 DNA sequence: TGTGCCAGCTCACCAACAGCGGGGGATCAAGAGACCCAGTACTTC.

This clonotype was seen many times. This sequence joins TRBV18 and TRBJ1-5, with 9 bases fitting TRBD1. The CDR3 has 17 amino acids. V lost 3 bases, J lost 6 bases, and 12 bases stayed unmatched. Germline V gene sequence: CDR1 KGHSH, CDR2 LQKENI. CDR3 loop: CASSPVQTGTGFQPQHF. The CDR3, as DNA: TGTGCCAGCTCACCCGTGCAAACCGGGACAGGGTTTCAGCCCCAGCATTTT.

The chain employs TRBV7-2 and TRBJ2-5, with 10 positions matching TRBD2. With 5 bases clipped from V and 2 bases from J, the junction kept 5 bases outside the gene matches. Germline V gene data show CDR1 as SGHTA and CDR2 as FQGNSA. This CDR3 is 15 amino acids long. Here the CDR3 DNA reads TGTGCCAGCAGCCCTGAACTAGCGGGGCAAGAGACCCAGTACTTC. Translated, it gives CASSPELAGQETQYF.

This clonotype was detected many times. The J gene is TRBJ2-1, the V gene TRBV7-6, with TRBD2 matching over 7 bases. CDR1 and CDR2 (germline): SGHVS, FNYEAQ. Trimming cost V 1 base and J 8 bases; bases outside gene matches: 8. The CDR3 runs 15 residues. CDR3 bases: TGTGCCAGCAGCTTAGTCGGCGGGGGTTCCTATGAGCAGTTCTTC. This codes for CASSLVGGGSYEQFF.